Sequencing of this T cell receptor beta chain was carried out in a study of blood T cell repertoires in COVID-19. As for the study in general: Samples taken during acute and convalescent COVID-19 were collected in the United States, Italy and Spain. Sources were T cells, B-cell-depleted T cells, or PBMCs; the material itself was cDNA or gDNA.

In the authors' workflow: Amplification with reference gene primers provided the estimates of nucleated cell counts. Using immunoSEQ multiplex PCR, the repertoire was profiled, and TCRdb retains in-frame clones only, with some absent. V, J and clone size reflect that table, while D and trimming were determined from the DNA. This sample yields 200,000 to 300,000 clones, of which 70% to 90% are seen a single time; just over 3% belongs to the top ten. Germline CDR1 LNHDA, CDR2 SQIVND (reference sequence). With 5 bases clipped from V and 5 bases from J, the junction kept 9 bases outside the gene matches. CDR3 size: 15 residues.

This sequence originates from a woman in her 30s who had recovered from COVID-19. The specimen sequenced was peripheral blood. This chain links TRBV19 with TRBJ2-3, with 8 bases identical to TRBD1. The CDR3 protein is CASSLTGGYVDTQYF. The CDR3 bases are TGTGCCAGTAGTTTAACAGGGGGTTATGTAGATACGCAGTATTTT. Complete variable domain (other parts from reference TRBV19 and TRBJ2-3): DGGITQSPKYLFRKEGQNVTLSCEQNLNHDAMYWYRQDPGQGLRLIYYSQIVNDFQKGDIAEGYSVSREKKESFPLTVTSAQKNPTAFYLCASSLTGGYVDTQYFGPGTRLTVL.